The 24 T cell receptor beta chains listed next were all sequenced from one sample in a study of post-analysis software for immune sequencing data. Which antigens these TCRs recognize remains unknown. Tagging with unique molecular identifiers was a feature of the TCR beta cDNA libraries. MiXCR, applied by TCRdb to the PCR reads, yields one record per CDR3 protein. The repertoire has hundreds of thousands of distinct CDR3 sequences, 59% of them found once; the top ten carry about 11%. Study-wide results and caveats: The five TRBV segments detected at higher frequency in patients than in controls included TRBV5-6, TRBV5-1 and TRBV20-1.

Sequencing was carried out using blood. The receptors were gathered from a girl aged 2 to 10 with multiple sclerosis.

The table lists this clonotype with a count of one. This chain joins TRBV5-1 and TRBJ2-1, with D possibly called TRBD1 or TRBD2 (6 bases each). This CDR3 region has 15 residues. Trimming left V 3 bases short and J 2 bases short, with 12 bases between. The germline V gene has CDR1 SGHRS and CDR2 YFSETQ. CDR3 nucleotide sequence: TGCGCCAGCAGCTGGAATGGGGGGCCCTACAATGAGCAGTTCTTC. Translated: CASSWNGGPYNEQFF.

In its sample, this clonotype was seen a few times. This chain connects TRBV20-1 to TRBJ2-3; D call uncertain. Germline values: CDR1 DFQATT, CDR2 SNEGSKA (reference sequence). The CDR3 runs to 12 residues. V was pared by 0 bases and J by 4 bases, with 5 bases between. CDR3 in amino acids: CSARDFADTQYF. DNA for the CDR3: TGCAGTGCTAGAGATTTCGCAGATACGCAGTATTTT.

This clonotype was found once. The chain links TRBV29-1 to TRBJ1-2; 12 nucleotides match TRBD1. This CDR3 is built from 17 residues. The J segment lost 4 bases and the V segment lost 1 base, leaving 10 bases of the junction unmatched. Germline CDR1 and CDR2: SQVTM and ANQGSEA. The CDR3 DNA sequence: TGCAGCGTTGAAGGGGACAGGGGGCGCGGGTCCCTCTATGGCTACACCTTC. As protein: CSVEGDRGRGSLYGYTF.

This clonotype was observed a few times. The chain employs TRBV29-1 and TRBJ2-1, with 7 nucleotides matching TRBD2. Losses at the gene ends were 3 bases for V and 6 bases for J; bases not matched to a gene: 8. Germline assignment: CDR1 SQVTM and CDR2 ANQGSEA. The CDR3 loop spans 14 amino acids. CDR3 region: CSVDPWRESNEQFF. The CDR3 DNA sequence: TGCAGCGTTGATCCTTGGCGGGAGAGCAATGAGCAGTTCTTC.

V and J are TRBV6-2 or TRBV6-3 and TRBJ2-2; 8 nucleotides match TRBD1. CDR1 is MNHEY, CDR2 SVGEGT, per germline. CDR3 length: 17 residues. V shed 6 bases, J shed 2 bases, and the junction held 11 bases outside the gene matches. The CDR3 DNA reads as TGTGCCAGCAGCTACAGGACAGGGACCTTAAACACCGGGGAGCTGTTTTTT. Protein sequence: CASSYRTGTLNTGELFF.

Notes on this clonotype: At one of its ends the junction is not consistent with the germline gene, which may arise from a read error. This chain connects TRBV10-3 to TRBJ1-2; a weak D match, TRBD1 (5 bases). Looked up from germline, CDR1 is ENHRY and CDR2 is SYGVKD. This CDR3 is 14 amino acids long. Here the CDR3 reads CATSDRDGHYGYTF. Written as DNA, the CDR3 is TGTGCCACCAGTGATCGGGACGGCCACTATGGCTACACCTTC.

V and J are TRBV6-2 or TRBV6-3 and TRBJ1-4; unclear D gene. The V end lost 3 bases, the J end lost 8 bases, and 16 bases lay between the germline ends. The CDR3 length is 15 residues. Germline assignment: CDR1 MNHEY and CDR2 SVGEGT. The CDR3 loop reads CASSYLPPAYEKLFF. CDR3 coding DNA: TGTGCCAGCAGTTATCTCCCCCCGGCGTACGAAAAACTGTTTTTT.

The chain recombines TRBV29-1 with TRBJ2-5; no clear D gene. Trimming took 5 bases from V and 5 from J, leaving 15 bases between them. Germline assignment: CDR1 SQVTM and CDR2 ANQGSEA. The CDR3 has 13 amino acids. CDR3 nucleotide sequence: TGCAGCGTTCTTGAGTCTGACTGGGAGACCCAGTACTTC. It specifies CSVLESDWETQYF.

The chain combines TRBV12-3 or TRBV12-4 with TRBJ2-4; 7 nucleotides agree with TRBD1. V lost 8 bases to trimming and J lost 5 bases; unmatched junction nucleotides: 6. The CDR3 has 13 amino acids. The CDR3 sequence is CASGSTGQNIQYF. The CDR3 region has the DNA TGTGCCAGCGGCTCGACAGGGCAAAACATTCAGTACTTC.

The chain carries TRBV20-1 and TRBJ2-3; 7 bases line up with TRBD1. The CDR3 runs 15 residues. Germline lookup yields CDR1 DFQATT and CDR2 SNEGSKA (reference sequence). Trimming cost V 3 bases and J 0 bases; bases outside gene matches: 6. CDR3 nucleotide sequence: TGCAGTGCTAGCTACAGGGGTTCTAGCACAGATACGCAGTATTTT. It encodes CSASYRGSSTDTQYF.

The rearrangement joins TRBV20-1 to TRBJ2-4; 7 nucleotides match TRBD2. The trim removed 1 base at V and 7 bases at J, leaving 7 bases unmatched. This CDR3 is 14 amino acids long. Germline V gives CDR1 DFQATT, CDR2 SNEGSKA (reference sequence). The CDR3 reads CSARAGGTGNIQYF. For the CDR3, the DNA is TGCAGTGCTAGAGCGGGGGGAACCGGGAACATTCAGTACTTC.

V is TRBV5-1 and J is TRBJ2-1; 8 bases fit TRBD2. V was pared by 4 bases and J by 3 bases, with 6 bases of the junction left unmatched. The CDR3 contains 15 residues. Germline CDR1 is SGHRS and CDR2 is YFSETQ. As DNA, the CDR3 is TGCGCCAGCAGCCCATGGACTAGCATCTACAATGAGCAGTTCTTC. Protein product: CASSPWTSIYNEQFF.

This clonotype came up a few times. A read error may account for a junction end that differs from germline. V usage is TRBV7-7 and J usage is TRBJ2-1, with 9 bases lining up with TRBD2. Germline lookup yields CDR1 SSHAT and CDR2 FNYEAQ (reference sequence). The CDR3 has 18 residues. CDR3 region: CASSLGVAGASSYNEQFF. DNA of the CDR3: TGTGCTAGCAGCTTAGGGGTAGCGGGAGCCTCCTCCTACAATGAGCAGTTCTTC.

The CDR3 sequence: CASTQGRYQETQYF. The CDR3 nucleotides read TGTGCCAGCACCCAGGGACGGTACCAAGAGACCCAGTACTTC. This rearrangement joins TRBV5-6 to TRBJ2-5; D assignment may be TRBD1 or TRBD2 (5 bases each). Germline V gives CDR1 SGHDT, CDR2 YYEEEE. CDR3 length: 14 residues. Trimming took 6 bases from V and 0 from J, leaving 12 bases between them.

The table lists this clonotype with a few counts. The chain joins TRBV12-3 or TRBV12-4 to TRBJ2-1, with 7 positions matching TRBD2. This CDR3 region has 15 residues. Losses at the gene ends were 0 bases for V and 6 bases for J; bases not matched to a gene: 5. CDR3 loop: CASSLAGDYRNEQFF. CDR3 DNA sequence: TGTGCCAGCAGTTTAGCGGGGGACTATCGCAATGAGCAGTTCTTC.

The chain carries TRBV11-2 and TRBJ2-1, with TRBD1 matching over 9 bases. With V trimmed by 2 bases and J by 8 bases, 10 bases remained unmatched. The CDR3 length is 16 residues. Germline V CDR1 and CDR2: SGHAT, FQNNGV. The CDR3 is CASSLWGGQGEDEQFF. CDR3 nucleotides: TGTGCCAGCAGCTTATGGGGGGGACAGGGTGAAGATGAGCAGTTCTTC.

J is TRBJ2-1 and V is TRBV12-3 or TRBV12-4, with no clear D. The CDR3 runs to 15 residues. V was cut by 6 bases and J by 3 bases, with 15 bases left in between. For the CDR3, the DNA is TGTGCCAGCAGCCTGTGGGGTATTGGCTACAATGAGCAGTTCTTC. Encoded protein: CASSLWGIGYNEQFF.

This chain's CDR3 is CASSPRQGSETQYF. In DNA form, the CDR3 reads TGTGCCAGCAGCCCCCGACAGGGGTCAGAGACCCAGTACTTC. The chain recombines TRBV7-9 with TRBJ2-5; 8 bases line up with TRBD1. Germline-derived CDR1 and CDR2 are SEHNR and FQNEAQ (reference sequence). The CDR3 extends over 14 amino acids. J lost 4 bases, V lost 5 bases, and 6 bases had no gene match.

This chain uses TRBV20-1 with TRBJ2-1, with a tentative D call TRBD2 (7 bases). Germline loops: CDR1 DFQATT, CDR2 SNEGSKA (reference sequence). The length of the CDR3 is 14 residues. The V end lost 6 bases, the J end lost 3 bases, and 15 bases lay between the germline ends. Here the CDR3 reads CSALEGGGYNEQFF. The DNA of the CDR3 is TGCAGTGCCCTGGAGGGGGGGGGCTACAATGAGCAGTTCTTC.

The V and J genes are TRBV4-1 and TRBJ2-7; weak D call: TRBD2 (6 bases). Germline loops: CDR1 MGHRA, CDR2 YSYEKL. The V and J ends lost 3 bases and 0 bases respectively, with 9 bases between them. The CDR3 length is 14 residues. CDR3 nucleotide sequence: TGCGCCAGCAGCCATGCCGGGAGCTCCTACGAGCAGTACTTC. Residues: CASSHAGSSYEQYF.

The chain couples TRBV7-2 to TRBJ2-7, with a weak D call TRBD1 (6 bases). CDR1 SGHTA and CDR2 FQGNSA come from the germline V gene. V was pared by 3 bases and J by 4 bases, with 13 bases between. CDR3 length equals 14 residues. CDR3 sequence reads: CASSLWQGWYEQYF. The CDR3 region has the DNA TGTGCCAGCAGCTTGTGGCAGGGGTGGTACGAGCAGTACTTC.

The rearrangement joins TRBV29-1 to TRBJ2-5; TRBD1 matches at 8 bases. Germline V lookup: CDR1 SQVTM, CDR2 ANQGSEA. This CDR3 has 12 amino acids. Germline trimming cut 3 bases from V and 5 bases from J; bases unmatched to any gene: 2. In nucleotides, the CDR3 is TGCAGCGTTGAGAGGGACAGGGAGACCCAGTACTTC. Protein product: CSVERDRETQYF.

This clonotype was picked up a small number of times. In DNA, the CDR3 is TGCAGTGCTAGATCATCCGAGCGGGGCACAGATACGCAGTATTTT. Protein product: CSARSSERGTDTQYF. The genes are TRBV20-1 and TRBJ2-3; TRBD2 is a possible D gene (6 bases). Trimming took 2 bases from V and 1 from J, leaving 13 bases between them. Germline V lookup: CDR1 DFQATT, CDR2 SNEGSKA (reference sequence). CDR3 length: 15 amino acids.

The chain couples TRBV7-2 to TRBJ2-5; D tentatively reads TRBD1 or TRBD2 (7 bases each). Germline V gene sequence: CDR1 SGHTA, CDR2 FQGNSA. The CDR3 has 15 residues. V was shortened by 3 bases and J by 1 base, with 12 bases between the two germline ends. In DNA, the CDR3 is TGTGCCAGCAGCTTGCAGGGGGGGTCCCAAGAGACCCAGTACTTC. Translated: CASSLQGGSQETQYF.